Below are 20 T cell receptor beta chains sequenced from a single sample in a study of shared clonotypes between healthy human individuals. The data were produced by immunoSEQ multiplex PCR, yet TCRdb's version contains in-frame clones alone and is incomplete. Of a few million clones in the sample, more than 85% are singletons; the top ten hold under 0.45%. Sequencing used naive CD4+ T cells from PBMCs. The subset here: CD45RA+ positively selected. The receptors stem from a man between 18 and 35 years old in good health. Some clones in this sample may be carry-over from other donors' samples.

The chain is built from TRBV27 and TRBJ2-2, with TRBD2 matching 10 bases. Germline-derived CDR1 and CDR2 are MNHEY and SMNVEV (reference sequence). The trim removed 5 bases at V and 6 bases at J, leaving 12 bases unmatched. The CDR3 is 17 amino acids. The CDR3 here is CASSANLAGVHSGELFF. DNA for the CDR3: TGTGCCAGCAGTGCTAATCTAGCGGGAGTGCACTCCGGGGAGCTGTTTTTT.

V is TRBV10-3 and J is TRBJ2-3; D not resolved. This CDR3 has 14 amino acids. Trimming removed 0 bases from V and 2 bases from J, with 6 bases in between. Germline V lookup: CDR1 ENHRY, CDR2 SYGVKD. The CDR3 DNA reads as TGTGCCATCAGTGAGTCGGCCGCCACAGATACGCAGTATTTT. Protein: CAISESAATDTQYF.

The chain uses TRBV15 and TRBJ2-5; D call uncertain. The V gene lost 1 base and the J gene lost 1 base, with 7 bases spanning the gap. The germline gives CDR1 LNHNV, CDR2 YYDKDF (reference sequence). This CDR3 region has 14 residues. Written as DNA, the CDR3 is TGTGCCACCAGCAGAGGTCAGCTCCAAGAGACCCAGTACTTC. Its protein product is CATSRGQLQETQYF.

As for this clone: The sample holds other DNA sequences that translate to the same CDR3. V and J are TRBV10-3 and TRBJ2-7, with TRBD1 identical over 11 bases. The germline V gene has CDR1 ENHRY and CDR2 SYGVKD. V lost 6 bases to trimming and J lost 3 bases; unmatched junction nucleotides: 1. The CDR3 runs to 13 residues. CDR3 bases: TGTGCCATCAGCGGGACAGGGGGCTACGAGCAGTACTTC. It yields the protein CAISGTGGYEQYF.

V and J are TRBV19 and TRBJ2-7, with D tentatively TRBD2 (6 bases). This CDR3 contains 14 residues. Germline CDR1 is LNHDA and CDR2 is SQIVND (reference sequence). The V gene lost 5 bases and the J gene lost 6 bases, with 17 bases spanning the gap. The CDR3 here is CASSQAGIPSEQYF. The CDR3 coding sequence is TGTGCCAGTAGTCAGGCGGGGATACCCTCCGAGCAGTACTTC.

The V gene is TRBV7-2, the J gene TRBJ1-1; 7 positions agree with TRBD1. Germline CDR1 is SGHTA and CDR2 is FQGNSA. J lost 8 bases, V lost 5 bases, and 14 bases had no gene match. The CDR3 is 15 residues long. Here the CDR3 DNA reads TGTGCCAGCAGCCCAGGGGGTAGTTTGCGAGGAGAAGCTTTCTTT. Residues: CASSPGGSLRGEAFF.

The chain employs TRBV7-6 and TRBJ2-3; D is uncertain. This CDR3 has 14 amino acids. Per the germline V gene, CDR1 is SGHVS and CDR2 is FNYEAQ. V dropped 5 bases and J dropped 7 bases, with 16 bases sitting between them. CDR3 in amino acids: CASSRDPILNTQYF. CDR3 DNA sequence: TGTGCCAGCAGCAGGGATCCGATTTTGAATACGCAGTATTTT.

This clone was recorded only once. This rearrangement joins TRBV9 to TRBJ1-2, with 10 bases lining up with TRBD1. This CDR3 is built from 15 residues. Germline lookup yields CDR1 SGDLS and CDR2 YYNGEE. Losses at the gene ends were 3 bases for V and 2 bases for J; bases not matched to a gene: 4. CDR3 nucleotide sequence: TGTGCCAGCAGCGCCTGGACAGGGGGGAACTATGGCTACACCTTC. It codes for CASSAWTGGNYGYTF.

V gene TRBV5-3 combines with J gene TRBJ2-5, with D possibly matching TRBD1 (6 bases). Being an ORF, TRBV5-3 has a function that is uncertain. This CDR3 is 14 amino acids long. The germline V and J ends were trimmed by 3 bases and 2 bases, with 11 bases remaining between them. In DNA form, the CDR3 reads TGTGCCAGAAGCTCGGGACACCATCAAGAGACCCAGTACTTC. It translates to CARSSGHHQETQYF.

The chain links TRBV10-1 to TRBJ2-7; possibly TRBD2 for D (5 bases). This CDR3 contains 17 residues. From germline, CDR1 is WNHNN and CDR2 SYGVQD (reference sequence). Trimming pared 8 bases from V and 0 bases from J, leaving 23 bases between. CDR3 DNA: TGCGCCAGCCTAGCAACCCCGGGGTCGCCGAGCTCCTACGAGCAGTACTTC. It is translated as CASLATPGSPSSYEQYF.

The V call is TRBV6-1, the J call TRBJ2-2; D unresolved. CDR1 and CDR2 (germline): MNHNS, SASEGT. The CDR3 spans 15 residues. V was trimmed by 10 bases and J by 2 bases, leaving 17 bases between them. This CDR3 is CAIQRLQPNTGELFF. The CDR3 nucleotides are TGTGCCATCCAACGGCTACAGCCTAACACCGGGGAGCTGTTTTTT.

This chain connects TRBV25-1 to TRBJ2-1; TRBD2 matches at 11 bases. The CDR3 is 16 amino acids. Germline-derived CDR1 and CDR2 are MGHDK and SYGVNS. Trimming removed 0 bases from V and 6 bases from J; junction bases left unmatched: 4. CDR3 sequence: CASSEYTSGSGNEQFF. CDR3 in DNA: TGTGCCAGCAGTGAATATACTAGCGGGAGTGGCAATGAGCAGTTCTTC.

J is TRBJ2-3 and V is TRBV5-1; the D gene is possibly TRBD1 (6 bases). This CDR3 has 15 amino acids. Trimming removed 0 bases from V and 5 bases from J, with 13 bases in between. The germline V gene encodes CDR1 SGHRS and CDR2 YFSETQ. The CDR3 loop reads CASSLEPGVLDTQYF. CDR3 bases: TGCGCCAGCAGCTTGGAACCAGGGGTGTTAGATACGCAGTATTTT.

The CDR3 is CASSFKAIQETQYF. The CDR3 DNA follows: TGCGCCAGCAGCTTTAAGGCGATACAAGAGACCCAGTACTTC. The J gene is TRBJ2-5, the V gene TRBV5-1; D unresolved. Germline assignment: CDR1 SGHRS and CDR2 YFSETQ. Trimming removed 2 bases at V and 2 bases at J, with 10 bases between. The CDR3 totals 14 residues.

The chain combines TRBV20-1 with TRBJ2-3; D unresolved. CDR3 size: 11 residues. Germline V lookup: CDR1 DFQATT, CDR2 SNEGSKA (reference sequence). V shed 3 bases and J shed 6 bases, with 7 bases lying between them. DNA for the CDR3: TGCAGTGCTAGGTCGTTTGATACGCAGTATTTT. The encoded protein is CSARSFDTQYF.

This clone showed up just once. The chain links TRBV5-8 to TRBJ2-4; D remains unclear. Trimming removed 4 bases at V and 2 bases at J, with 7 bases between. Germline V lookup: CDR1 SGHTS, CDR2 YDEGEE. CDR3 length equals 13 residues. The CDR3 DNA sequence: TGTGCCAGCAGCGGGTCTACCAAAAACATTCAGTACTTC. It encodes CASSGSTKNIQYF.

The gene calls are TRBV27 and TRBJ1-2, with D unresolved. The length of the CDR3 is 17 residues. Germline assignment: CDR1 MNHEY and CDR2 SMNVEV (reference sequence). V lost 6 bases, J lost 6 bases, and 26 bases lay in between. The CDR3 sequence is CASSSPSLGSRVNGYTF. CDR3 nucleotide sequence: TGTGCCAGCAGCTCCCCGTCCTTGGGCTCCCGGGTAAATGGCTACACCTTC.

This chain connects TRBV28 to TRBJ2-7, with D possibly matching TRBD2 (6 bases). This CDR3 is 18 amino acids long. Trimming took off 3 bases at V and 2 bases at J, with 23 bases between the two ends. Germline V gives CDR1 MDHEN, CDR2 SYDVKM. Written as DNA, the CDR3 is TGTGCCAGCAGTTTTCGACTACTACTAAGCGGGCTTACCTACGAGCAGTACTTC. Protein sequence: CASSFRLLLSGLTYEQYF.

The chain has TRBV7-2 and TRBJ2-1; 14 bases match TRBD2. The CDR3 loop spans 17 amino acids. V lost 5 bases and J lost 8; bases outside the gene matches: 11. Germline V gene lookup returns CDR1 SGHTA and CDR2 FQGNSA. The CDR3 coding sequence is TGTGCCAGCAGCCCGAGGACTAGCGGGAGGATTTTCTATGAGCAGTTCTTC. Translation gives CASSPRTSGRIFYEQFF.

The V gene is TRBV4-1, the J gene TRBJ2-7; 10 bases are shared with TRBD2. Unmatched junction bases numbered 16, after V lost 2 bases and J lost 0 bases. Germline V gene sequence: CDR1 MGHRA, CDR2 YSYEKL. The CDR3 spans 20 residues. The CDR3 DNA reads as TGCGCCAGCAGCCAATCTGGCCTAGCGGGAGCTCTGATAAGCTCCTACGAGCAGTACTTC. Translated: CASSQSGLAGALISSYEQYF.